Detailed here is one TCR beta chain. The target antigen is unknown. The sample belongs to a study of PD-1 blockade in classical Hodgkin lymphoma. Each patient's relapse followed autologous stem cell transplantation, and brentuximab vedotin exposure varied. Repertoires were generated with immunoSEQ multiplex PCR, while TCRdb's copy carries only in-frame clones and drops some. The sample yields tens of thousands of clones, roughly nine tenths seen once. V lost 7 bases, J lost 1 base, and 3 bases stayed unmatched. This CDR3 comprises 12 residues. Germline values: CDR1 SQVTM, CDR2 ANQGSEA. Findings and limits, study-wide: Baseline TCR diversity was reportedly lower in newly diagnosed patients than healthy donors.

Here the sequenced sample was peripheral blood mononuclear cells (PBMCs), taken before the second cycle of nivolumab. This clonotype was obtained from a human donor with classical Hodgkin lymphoma. The chain carries TRBV29-1 and TRBJ1-1; TRBD1 agrees at 7 bases. For the CDR3, the DNA is TGCAGCGGGAGGACAGGGAACACTGAAGCTTTCTTT. Translated: CSGRTGNTEAFF.